These 29 T cell receptor beta chains were all obtained from the same sample, sequenced in a study of blood T cell repertoires in COVID-19. TCRdb's copy holds only in-frame clones and misses some; the assay was immunoSEQ multiplex PCR. The sample lists more than 200,000 clones, around 90% occurring once. The sequenced material came from PBMCs or T cells enriched from blood (not recorded which). Receptors originate from a woman aged 50 to 60 who had recovered from COVID-19.

The chain recombines TRBV29-1 with TRBJ1-1, with TRBD1 matching 12 bases. The J segment lost 4 bases and the V segment lost 5 bases, leaving 8 bases of the junction unmatched. The CDR3 sequence is 15 residues long. Germline V gene sequence: CDR1 SQVTM, CDR2 ANQGSEA. The CDR3 reads CSVTGTGGLGTEAFF. CDR3 nucleotides: TGCAGCGTTACCGGGACAGGGGGCTTGGGCACTGAAGCTTTCTTT.

The chain uses TRBV6-5 and TRBJ1-2; 7 nucleotides match TRBD1. The germline gives CDR1 MNHEY, CDR2 SVGAGI. CDR3 size: 13 residues. V dropped 6 bases and J dropped 1; count of bases not matched to a gene: 2. The CDR3 bases are TGTGCCAGCAGCCGGGACAGTAACTATGGCTACACCTTC. Its protein is CASSRDSNYGYTF.

This chain links TRBV29-1 with TRBJ1-3, with no clear D. Germline V gene lookup returns CDR1 SQVTM and CDR2 ANQGSEA. The CDR3 extends over 13 amino acids. V was clipped by 3 bases and J by 4 bases, with 10 bases between them. The DNA for the CDR3 is TGCAGCGTTGAGTCCGGGGTCGGAAACACCATATATTTT. It encodes CSVESGVGNTIYF.

The rearrangement joins TRBV7-8 to TRBJ1-2, with 9 bases fitting TRBD1. Germline V gene sequence: CDR1 SGHVS, CDR2 FQNEAQ. The CDR3 length is 15 residues. Trimming took 1 base from V and 4 from J; bases not matched to a gene: 4. The CDR3 sequence is CASSLEDRGTYGYTF. CDR3 nucleotides: TGTGCCAGCAGCTTAGAGGACAGGGGTACCTATGGCTACACCTTC. The full variable domain, its missing parts supplied by reference TRBV7-8 and TRBJ1-2, is GAGVSQSPRYKVAKRGQDVALRCDPISGHVSLFWYQQALGQGPEFLTYFQNEAQLDKSGLPSDRFFAERPEGSVSTLKIQRTQQEDSAVYLCASSLEDRGTYGYTFGSGTRLTVV.

The V gene is TRBV12-3 or TRBV12-4, the J gene TRBJ2-3; D ambiguous. The germline V and J ends were trimmed by 1 base and 7 bases, with 6 bases remaining between them. The CDR3 is 12 amino acids. CDR3 amino acids: CASSLDSYTQYF. Written as DNA, the CDR3 is TGTGCCAGCAGTTTAGATAGCTATACGCAGTATTTT.

The chain carries TRBV11-2 and TRBJ1-1; D ambiguous. Germline CDR1 and CDR2: SGHAT and FQNNGV. V was clipped by 1 base and J by 4 bases, with 4 bases between them. This CDR3 has 12 residues. This CDR3 reads CASSLAVTEAFF. The CDR3 DNA is TGTGCCAGCAGCTTAGCGGTCACTGAAGCTTTCTTT. Looking up the rest from reference TRBV11-2 and TRBJ1-1 gives the full variable domain: EAGVAQSPRYKIIEKRQSVAFWCNPISGHATLYWYQQILGQGPKLLIQFQNNGVVDDSQLPKDRFSAERLKGVDSTLKIQPAKLEDSAVYLCASSLAVTEAFFGQGTRLTVV.

The J gene is TRBJ1-5, the V gene TRBV28, with TRBD1 matching over 9 bases. Germline V gene sequence: CDR1 MDHEN, CDR2 SYDVKM. The CDR3 contains 16 residues. Unmatched junction bases numbered 9, after V lost 1 base and J lost 8 bases. CDR3 DNA: TGTGCCAGCAGTTTATACTCATTGGACAGGGGCAAGCCCCAGCATTTT. Translating it yields CASSLYSLDRGKPQHF.

This chain links TRBV2 with TRBJ2-2; weak D call: TRBD1 (6 bases). Trimming removed 5 bases from V and 0 bases from J, with 10 bases in between. CDR1 is SNHLY and CDR2 is FYNNEI in the germline V gene. This CDR3 comprises 15 residues. CDR3: CASSQGRANTGELFF. The CDR3 nucleotides are TGTGCCAGCAGTCAGGGGCGTGCGAACACCGGGGAGCTGTTTTTT.

The rearrangement joins TRBV4-1 to TRBJ1-5; TRBD1 might be the D (5 bases). The germline V gene has CDR1 MGHRA and CDR2 YSYEKL. Deletions cut 5 bases from V and 2 bases from J, with 16 bases between. The CDR3 loop spans 16 amino acids. CDR3 loop: CASSSRPDIGNQPQHF. CDR3 nucleotides: TGCGCCAGCAGCTCCCGCCCGGACATCGGCAATCAGCCCCAGCATTTT.

The rearrangement joins TRBV7-2 to TRBJ1-4; TRBD1 matches at 7 bases. Germline CDR1 and CDR2: SGHTA and FQGNSA. The CDR3 runs 16 residues. Losses at the gene ends were 4 bases for V and 7 bases for J; bases not matched to a gene: 12. The CDR3: CASSWGSAGGGEKLFF. CDR3 DNA: TGTGCCAGCAGCTGGGGTAGCGCAGGGGGAGGTGAAAAACTGTTTTTT.

This clone was observed a few times. V and J are TRBV5-4 and TRBJ2-1, with TRBD2 identical over 12 bases. The CDR3 runs 16 residues. With 4 bases clipped from V and 10 bases from J, the junction kept 12 bases outside the gene matches. Germline values: CDR1 SGHNT, CDR2 YYREEE (reference sequence). In nucleotides, the CDR3 is TGTGCCAGCAGCGCCGGTCGACTAGCGGGAGTTACCGAGCAGTTCTTC. As protein: CASSAGRLAGVTEQFF. The entire variable domain, with the rest obtained from reference TRBV5-4 and TRBJ2-1, is as follows: ETGVTQSPTHLIKTRGQQVTLRCSSQSGHNTVSWYQQALGQGPQFIFQYYREEENGRGNFPPRFSGLQFPNYSSELNVNALELDDSALYLCASSAGRLAGVTEQFFGPGTRLTVL.

The chain combines TRBV28 with TRBJ1-4, with D possibly matching TRBD1 (6 bases). CDR1 is MDHEN and CDR2 is SYDVKM in the germline V gene. There are 16 residues in the CDR3. V lost 5 bases, J lost 0 bases, and 13 bases lay in between. Here the CDR3 reads CASSILSGATNEKLFF. The CDR3 bases are TGTGCCAGCAGTATACTCTCAGGGGCAACTAATGAAAAACTGTTTTTT.

The chain couples TRBV3-1 (or the pseudogene TRBV3-2) to TRBJ1-4; D call uncertain. This CDR3 contains 11 residues. V gave up 0 bases and J gave up 12 bases, with 5 bases separating them. Germline CDR1 reads LGHDT; CDR2 reads YNNKEL (reference sequence). The CDR3, as DNA: TGTGCCAGCAGCCAAGATCTTCAACTGTTTTTT. It translates to CASSQDLQLFF.

The V gene is TRBV7-9, the J gene TRBJ2-3, with 9 positions matching TRBD2. V was pared by 0 bases and J by 4 bases, with 2 bases of the junction left unmatched. This CDR3 region has 15 residues. Germline V gene lookup returns CDR1 SEHNR and CDR2 FQNEAQ (reference sequence). The CDR3 loop is CASSLAAGGADTQYF. CDR3 DNA: TGTGCCAGCAGCTTAGCGGCGGGAGGGGCAGATACGCAGTATTTT.

The CDR3 loop is CASSRILAGVNNEQFF. DNA of the CDR3: TGCGCCAGCAGCCGAATACTAGCGGGAGTAAACAATGAGCAGTTCTTC. The V gene is TRBV4-1, the J gene TRBJ2-1; TRBD2 matches 11 bases. CDR3 size: 16 residues. With 4 bases clipped from V and 5 bases from J, the junction kept 7 bases outside the gene matches. Per germline, CDR1 MGHRA and CDR2 YSYEKL.

The J gene is TRBJ2-5, the V gene TRBV2; 7 bases align to TRBD2. Germline CDR1 reads SNHLY; CDR2 reads FYNNEI. Trimming removed 7 bases from V and 5 bases from J; junction bases left unmatched: 7. The CDR3 has 13 amino acids. CDR3 DNA sequence: TGTGCCAGCAATGCGGGAGTTGGGGAGACCCAGTACTTC. Translated: CASNAGVGETQYF.

V is TRBV18 and J is TRBJ1-5; 9 nucleotides agree with TRBD1. V trimming: 3 bases; J trimming: 9 bases; junction bases outside the gene matches: 9. The V gene's germline CDR1 is KGHSH and CDR2 LQKENI. The CDR3 consists of 15 residues. The CDR3, as DNA: TGTGCCAGCTCACCCTCCGGGACAGGGTCTTCGCCCCAGCATTTT. Residues: CASSPSGTGSSPQHF.

This clone was recorded only once. This chain joins TRBV5-6 and TRBJ2-3; 7 bases map to TRBD2. CDR1 is SGHDT, CDR2 YYEEEE, per germline. The CDR3 covers 15 residues. Trimming cost V 4 bases and J 1 base; bases outside gene matches: 6. DNA of the CDR3: TGTGCCAGCAGCCTGCGGGGGATCGGCACAGATACGCAGTATTTT. It encodes CASSLRGIGTDTQYF.

This chain uses TRBV18 with TRBJ1-5, with TRBD1 as a possible D gene (5 bases). CDR1 KGHSH and CDR2 LQKENI come from the germline V gene. The V and J ends lost 4 bases and 5 bases respectively, with 9 bases between them. The CDR3 length is 13 residues. The CDR3 DNA reads as TGTGCCAGCTCACGGGGCAGCGATCAGCCCCAGCATTTT. It translates to CASSRGSDQPQHF.

This clone appeared a single time. This rearrangement joins TRBV3-1 (or the pseudogene TRBV3-2) to TRBJ2-7, with D possibly TRBD2 on 7 matching bases. The CDR3 consists of 17 residues. Germline CDR1 and CDR2: LGHDT and YNNKEL (reference sequence). V gave up 2 bases and J gave up 4 bases, with 21 bases separating them. This CDR3 is CASSQSPKAGAQYEQYF. The DNA of the CDR3 is TGTGCCAGCAGCCAATCCCCCAAGGCGGGGGCCCAATACGAGCAGTACTTC.

This rearrangement joins TRBV11-2 to TRBJ1-1; no firm D call. CDR1 is SGHAT, CDR2 FQNNGV, per germline. The CDR3 runs 14 residues. Deletions cut 6 bases from V and 0 bases from J, with 11 bases between. The DNA for the CDR3 is TGTGCCAGCAGGTCTCGAGCCCTGAACACTGAAGCTTTCTTT. This sequence encodes CASRSRALNTEAFF.

J is TRBJ2-7 and V is TRBV30, with 7 bases lining up with TRBD2. V shed 0 bases and J 4 bases; nucleotides not matched to a gene: 6. This CDR3 contains 14 residues. CDR1 and CDR2 (germline): GTSNPN, SVGIG (reference sequence). CDR3 nucleotides: TGTGCCTGGAGTGTACCTAGCGGACGTTACGAGCAGTACTTC. It is translated as CAWSVPSGRYEQYF.

The chain links TRBV5-5 to TRBJ1-6, with D unresolved. The CDR3 length is 15 residues. CDR1 is SGHKS, CDR2 YYEKEE, per germline (reference sequence). The V end was cut by 4 bases, the J end by 3 bases, with 11 bases between. DNA of the CDR3: TGTGCCAGCAGCCCGACGGAGATCTATAATTCACCCCTCCACTTT. Translated: CASSPTEIYNSPLHF.

The rearrangement links TRBV2 to TRBJ1-2; TRBD1 matches 7 bases. The V segment lost 8 bases and the J segment 1 base; nucleotides outside the gene matches: 10. This CDR3 spans 15 amino acids. Germline assignment: CDR1 SNHLY and CDR2 FYNNEI. CDR3: CASCRQGLFNYGYTF. As DNA, the CDR3 is TGTGCCAGCTGCAGACAGGGACTTTTTAACTATGGCTACACCTTC.

The chain recombines TRBV27 with TRBJ2-1, with 7 bases aligning to TRBD2. V shed 7 bases and J 5 bases; nucleotides not matched to a gene: 8. Germline V gives CDR1 MNHEY, CDR2 SMNVEV (reference sequence). The CDR3 is made up of 14 amino acids. The CDR3 reads CASNSGWANNEQFF. The CDR3 DNA is TGTGCCAGCAATAGCGGGTGGGCGAACAATGAGCAGTTCTTC.

The chain uses TRBV29-1 and TRBJ2-3, with D possibly TRBD2 on 6 matching bases. V was cut by 7 bases and J by 3 bases, with 14 bases left in between. Germline CDR1 reads SQVTM; CDR2 reads ANQGSEA. This CDR3 spans 13 amino acids. This chain's CDR3 is CSAGGEGTDTQYF. For the CDR3, the DNA is TGCAGCGCCGGGGGAGAGGGGACAGATACGCAGTATTTT.

The V call is TRBV11-3, the J call TRBJ2-3; D gene uncertain. There are 13 residues in the CDR3. CDR1 SGHNT and CDR2 YENEEA come from the germline V gene. Trimming stripped 0 bases from V and 4 bases from J, with 5 bases between. As DNA, the CDR3 is TGTGCCAGCAGCTTAGATCGCGCAGATACGCAGTATTTT. Its protein product is CASSLDRADTQYF.

The V call is TRBV12-3 or TRBV12-4, the J call TRBJ2-1; possibly TRBD1 for D (6 bases). V dropped 7 bases and J dropped 6 bases, with 10 bases sitting between them. This CDR3 comprises 12 residues. CDR3 amino acids: CASKGQPNEQFF. The CDR3 region has the DNA TGTGCCAGCAAAGGACAGCCCAATGAGCAGTTCTTC.

This chain connects TRBV5-1 to TRBJ2-1, with 9 positions matching TRBD2. V trimming: 0 bases; J trimming: 2 bases; junction bases outside the gene matches: 3. Germline assignment: CDR1 SGHRS and CDR2 YFSETQ. The CDR3 is 16 residues long. For the CDR3, the DNA is TGCGCCAGCAGCTTGGGACTAGCGGACACCTACAATGAGCAGTTCTTC. Encoded protein: CASSLGLADTYNEQFF.